These T cell receptor beta chains were read from a single sample in a study of blood T cell repertoires in COVID-19. Clones were sequenced by immunoSEQ multiplex PCR, and TCRdb holds only the in-frame ones, with some missing. The sample records 300,000 or so clones, roughly 83% being singletons. Sample: peripheral blood. These receptor sequences come from a woman between 50 and 59 years old with acute or convalescent COVID-19. The CDR3 runs from the conserved cysteine through the conserved F or W.

TRBJ2-3 TRBV9 17 CASSLTGLAGGQDTQYF
TRBJ1-1 TRBV6-5 15 CASARGLFPRTEAFF
TRBJ2-3 TRBV7-3 15 CASSLGRAVADTQYF
TRBJ2-7 TRBV19 14 CASATVPVKYEQYF
TRBJ2-2 TRBV13 16 CASSLSGVVYAGELFF
TRBJ2-3 TRBV19 17 CASSGRPGTSGMDTQYF
TRBJ2-1 TRBV19 15 CASSTPPLAGREQFF
TRBJ2-2 TRBV5-1 14 CASSLDSSTGELFF
TRBJ2-3 TRBV5-4 15 CASSSWTLSADTQYF
TRBJ2-7 TRBV6-5 14 CASGDRGFSYEQYF
TRBJ2-6 TRBV5-4 13 CASSFSGANVLTF
TRBJ1-2 TRBV5-1 13 CASSLGQGQGYTF
TRBJ2-7 TRBV27 14 CASSWASGGYEQYF
TRBJ1-2 TRBV19 14 CASMAGRFNYGYTF
TRBJ2-5 TRBV5-1 14 CASSFGAAQETQYF
TRBJ2-1 TRBV4-1 16 CASSPLGSGGSNEQFF
TRBJ2-7 TRBV27 13 CASSLGGSYEQYF
TRBJ2-1 TRBV6-2/TRBV6-3 14 CASSYLGPWDEQFF
TRBJ2-5 TRBV7-8 13 CASSFDIAQTQYF
TRBJ1-2 TRBV18 15 CASSPGPGGDYGYTF